This entry is about one T cell receptor (beta chain). The sample holds many counts of this clonotype. It lacks a known antigen. Base qualities are not provided; no much larger clone lies one nucleotide away. Expansion of CD8+CD57+ cells had been shown by flow cytometry in the patients chosen for sequencing. All patients had severe acquired aplastic anemia diagnosed by International Study of Aplastic Anemia and Agranulocytosis and Camitta criteria. No therapy had been received by the patients at the time of blood sampling. In this study, sorted CD4+ and CD8+ T cells from the blood of healthy subjects and of severe aplastic anemia patients had their TCR repertoires deep-sequenced. Patients were enrolled under clinicaltrials.gov protocols 00001620, 01623167, 00001397, 00071045, 00081523 and 00961064 in the USA. Ficoll-Paque density gradient centrifugation was used to isolate peripheral blood mononuclear cells. Before DNA extraction, CD4+ and CD8+ T cells were sorted with FACS or magnetic beads.

The data derive from a study of CD8+CD57+ T cells in acquired aplastic anemia listed by TCRdb under 2018. The study in broad terms: A mean of roughly 3.2 ug of DNA, ranging from about 0.2 to 27.4 ug, was extracted from sorted CD4+ and CD8+ cells. A CD8+CD57+ expansion meant a frequency higher than the mean frequency seen in healthy subjects.

V ends up 5 bases short and J 1 base short, with an unmatched junction base count of 3. Sequences SGHTA (CDR1) and FQGNSA (CDR2) are obtained from the germline V gene. The CDR3 numbers 14 residues from cysteine through phenylalanine. This entry keeps only the CDR3 DNA: 42 bases, framed from base 1. TCR beta VDJ combination and CDR3 sequence profiling used genomic DNA as the template. An Illumina HiSeq 2000 was used for TCR repertoire sequencing. In the paper's pipeline: Repertoire assessment relied on Simpson's diversity index, CDR3 size and DJ length profiles, and TRBV/TRBJ rearrangement plots. The most abundant DNA sequence in the deep sequencing data was taken as the immunodominant clone. CDR3 amino acid sequences were screened for sharing across subjects and compared with published repertoires and the VDJdb database. The public reads were quality trimmed at Q25 with fastp and then assembled into clones with MiXCR by TCRdb, keeping productive beta chains. CDR3 protein duplicates are merged, each entry listing the most common genes and DNA. TCRdb's processing, not the study's, gives the V and J calls here. The table for this sample lists fewer than 250,000 distinct CDR3 sequences; around 49% of them were counted only once. The biggest ten clones account for 20% of the sample.

The study at large found these results: CD8+ Simpson's diversity did not differ significantly between patients and healthy controls (P=0.060). Although under 35 CD8+ CDR3 sequences were shared by patients and controls, these sequences appeared highly expressed in patients and within the immunodominant clones of patients.

The sequence derives from a human donor with aplastic anemia. The sample was sorted CD4+, CD8+, or CD8+CD57+ T cells (not recorded which) from PBMCs. This receptor chain uses TRBV7-2 and TRBJ1-1, with 8 bases aligning to TRBD1. This receptor has the CDR3 CASSPDRGNTEAFF. The DNA reads TGTGCCAGCAGCCCCGACAGGGGGAACACTGAAGCTTTCTTT.